One and the same sample provided the 20 T cell receptor beta chains below, sequenced in a study of shared clonotypes between healthy human individuals (dated by TCRdb to about 2020). Libraries came from the immunoSEQ multiplex PCR assay. TCRdb re-hosts the immuneACCESS table, in-frame sequences only. Its copies lack some clones; in the studies checked, an unresolved V gene accounts for under half of them, and the cause for the rest is not known. In all, the sample holds around 530,000 clones, and around three quarters of those were seen once. Jointly, the top ten make up around 11% of the sample. Sequencing used PBMCs. Receptors originate from a woman aged 35 to 49 in good health. Some clones in this sample may be carry-over from other donors' samples.

The rearrangement joins TRBV30 to TRBJ2-3, with 8 bases aligning to TRBD2. The CDR3 totals 15 residues. The germline CDR1 and CDR2 sequences are GTSNPN and SVGIG (reference sequence). V shed 1 base and J 1 base; nucleotides not matched to a gene: 4. CDR3 in amino acids: CAWSDMTSGTDTQYF. CDR3 in DNA: TGTGCCTGGAGTGACATGACTAGCGGCACAGATACGCAGTATTTT. The full variable domain, with the rest looked up from reference TRBV30 and TRBJ2-3, is SQTIHQWPATLVQPVGSPLSLECTVEGTSNPNLYWYRQAAGRGLQLLFYSVGIGQISSEVPQNLSASRPQDRQFILSSKKLLLSDSGFYLCAWSDMTSGTDTQYFGPGTRLTVL.

The genes are TRBV5-1 and TRBJ1-2; a weak D match, TRBD1 (5 bases). V dropped 3 bases and J dropped 4 bases, with 25 bases sitting between them. CDR1 and CDR2 from the germline V gene are SGHRS and YFSETQ. The CDR3 has 18 residues. The CDR3 region has the DNA TGCGCCAGCAGCTCCGGGACCGCGAGCCCGGGACGAATCTATGGCTACACCTTC. This encodes CASSSGTASPGRIYGYTF. The full variable domain, completed using reference TRBV5-1 and TRBJ1-2, is KAGVTQTPRYLIKTRGQQVTLSCSPISGHRSVSWYQQTPGQGLQFLFEYFSETQRNKGNFPGRFSGRQFSNSRSEMNVSTLELGDSALYLCASSSGTASPGRIYGYTFGSGTRLTVV.

Worth noting for this clone: This may be a read error: a much more frequent sequence differs by one nucleotide. The chain combines TRBV7-9 with TRBJ1-2, with a weak D call TRBD1 (6 bases). V was cut by 5 bases and J by 10 bases, with 14 bases left in between. The V gene's germline CDR1 is SEHNR and CDR2 FQNEAQ (reference sequence). The CDR3 runs to 12 residues. CDR3: CASSEGGVVYTF. In nucleotides, the CDR3 is TGTGCCAGCAGCGAGGGGGGTGTGGTCTACACCTTC.

Comments on this clone: Other DNA sequences of this sample code for an identical CDR3. This rearrangement joins TRBV4-2 to TRBJ2-7; 7 nucleotides align to TRBD1. The CDR3 is made up of 14 amino acids. V lost 0 bases and J lost 1; bases outside the gene matches: 0. Germline loops: CDR1 LGHNA, CDR2 YNFKEQ. The CDR3 nucleotides are TGTGCCAGCAGCCAAGACAGGGGGTCCTACGAGCAGTACTTC. This translates into CASSQDRGSYEQYF.

This clone was detected a few times. A far larger clone lies a single base away; this is likely a read error. The same CDR3 is also encoded by other DNA sequences in this sample. The V gene is TRBV7-9, the J gene TRBJ2-1; no firm D call. There are 15 residues in the CDR3. The germline CDR1 and CDR2 sequences are SEHNR and FQNEAQ (reference sequence). The CDR3 region is CASSLVPEAYNEQFF. CDR3 bases: TGTGCTAGCAGCTTAGTTCCAGAGGCCTACAATGAGCAGTTCTTC.

The rearrangement links TRBV7-8 to TRBJ2-2; 8 nucleotides match TRBD1. CDR1 is SGHVS, CDR2 FQNEAQ, per germline. The CDR3 has 15 amino acids. The V segment lost 1 base and the J segment 3 bases; nucleotides outside the gene matches: 1. As DNA, the CDR3 is TGTGCCAGCAGCTTAGGGGACAGGTACACCGGGGAGCTGTTTTTT. It yields the protein CASSLGDRYTGELFF. The variable domain in full, with the rest retrieved from reference TRBV7-8 and TRBJ2-2, is GAGVSQSPRYKVAKRGQDVALRCDPISGHVSLFWYQQALGQGPEFLTYFQNEAQLDKSGLPSDRFFAERPEGSVSTLKIQRTQQEDSAVYLCASSLGDRYTGELFFGEGSRLTVL.

V is TRBV9 and J is TRBJ2-2; 7 nucleotides agree with TRBD2. The V gene's germline CDR1 is SGDLS and CDR2 YYNGEE. V gave up 4 bases and J gave up 2 bases; unmatched junction bases: 8. This CDR3 has 16 residues. For the CDR3, the DNA is TGTGCCAGCAGCACCTCACTAGCGTACAACACCGGGGAGCTGTTTTTT. This codes for CASSTSLAYNTGELFF.

The J gene is TRBJ2-3, the V gene TRBV2, with 16 bases lining up with TRBD2. Trimming at V came to 1 base and at J to 4 bases, leaving 2 bases not matched to a gene. Germline values: CDR1 SNHLY, CDR2 FYNNEI. The CDR3 extends over 17 amino acids. The CDR3 loop is CASSEDGTSGRADTQYF. For the CDR3, the DNA is TGTGCCAGCAGTGAAGACGGGACTAGCGGGAGGGCAGATACGCAGTATTTT.

This clone was seen only a few times. V is TRBV6-6 and J is TRBJ2-3; unclear D gene. The CDR3 loop spans 13 amino acids. Germline loops: CDR1 MNHNY, CDR2 SVGAGI (reference sequence). The ends were cut back, 6 bases at V and 3 bases at J, with 10 bases in the middle. The CDR3 nucleotides are TGTGCCAGCAGAACAGTGGGGACAGATACGCAGTATTTT. Protein sequence: CASRTVGTDTQYF.

The V and J genes are TRBV6-5 and TRBJ2-7; D is perhaps TRBD2 (7 bases). The germline V gene encodes CDR1 MNHEY and CDR2 SVGAGI. The CDR3 length is 14 residues. V lost 6 bases and J lost 3, with 15 bases in between. The CDR3 bases are TGTGCCAGCAGCCTGAGGGGGGGGAGCTACGAGCAGTACTTC. Translated: CASSLRGGSYEQYF.

The chain is built from TRBV5-1 and TRBJ2-7, with D unclear. Between the trimmed V and J ends, which lost 4 bases and 3 bases, there was a span of 14 bases. This CDR3 region has 14 residues. The V gene's germline CDR1 is SGHRS and CDR2 YFSETQ. The CDR3 region has the DNA TGCGCCAGCAGCCCGTCGGTCTCCCTCTACGAGCAGTACTTC. Translation: CASSPSVSLYEQYF. Combining the CDR3 with reference TRBV5-1 and TRBJ2-7 gives the whole variable domain KAGVTQTPRYLIKTRGQQVTLSCSPISGHRSVSWYQQTPGQGLQFLFEYFSETQRNKGNFPGRFSGRQFSNSRSEMNVSTLELGDSALYLCASSPSVSLYEQYFGPGTRLTVT.

This clone was observed once. The chain combines TRBV9 with TRBJ2-3; the match to TRBD2 covers 9 bases. Germline CDR1 is SGDLS and CDR2 is YYNGEE. J was trimmed by 2 bases and V by 0 bases; bases with no gene match: 4. This CDR3 is 16 amino acids long. This chain's CDR3 is CASSVGLAADTDTQYF. Here the CDR3 DNA reads TGTGCCAGCAGCGTAGGACTAGCGGCTGACACAGATACGCAGTATTTT.

A note on this clone: This probably arose from a read error, given a far larger clone one base away. The genes are TRBV5-1 and TRBJ2-7; no clear D. The CDR3 consists of 13 residues. In germline, CDR1 is SGHRS, CDR2 YFSETQ. CDR3 sequence (DNA): TGCGCCAGTTCGGCGGAGATCTCCTACGGGCAGTACTTC. It specifies CASSAEISYGQYF.

The rearrangement links TRBV4-2 to TRBJ2-1; 14 bases fit TRBD2. CDR3 size: 16 residues. Germline V gene data show CDR1 as LGHNA and CDR2 as YNFKEQ. With 1 base clipped from V and 8 bases from J, the junction kept 4 bases outside the gene matches. The CDR3 region is CASSQGRLAGGDEQFF. CDR3 bases: TGTGCCAGCAGCCAAGGGAGACTAGCGGGAGGGGATGAGCAGTTCTTC.

In the case of this clone: This likely reflects a read error, since a far larger clone is one base away. The chain is built from TRBV28 and TRBJ1-3, with D uncertain. V was trimmed by 2 bases and J by 8 bases, leaving 10 bases between them. The CDR3 consists of 13 residues. Germline V gene data show CDR1 as MDHEN and CDR2 as SYDVKM. CDR3 amino acids: CASSLRPYDTIYF. The CDR3 coding sequence is TGTGCCAGCAGTTTAAGGCCCTACGACACCATATATTTT.

The V gene is TRBV5-1, the J gene TRBJ2-2; D is perhaps TRBD1 (6 bases). The V gene lost 0 bases and the J gene lost 5 bases, with 8 bases spanning the gap. CDR3 size: 14 residues. CDR1 and CDR2 from the germline V gene are SGHRS and YFSETQ. The CDR3 sequence is CASSLVTGTGELFF. CDR3 coding DNA: TGCGCCAGCAGCTTGGTTACAGGGACCGGGGAGCTGTTTTTT. The entire variable domain, with the rest obtained from reference TRBV5-1 and TRBJ2-2, is as follows: KAGVTQTPRYLIKTRGQQVTLSCSPISGHRSVSWYQQTPGQGLQFLFEYFSETQRNKGNFPGRFSGRQFSNSRSEMNVSTLELGDSALYLCASSLVTGTGELFFGEGSRLTVL.

About this clone: At the DNA level, this CDR3 is encoded by other sequences in the same sample as well. The CDR3 spells CASSLAGYGNTIYF. CDR3 DNA sequence: TGCGCCAGCAGCTTGGCCGGTTATGGAAACACCATATATTTT. This chain uses TRBV5-1 with TRBJ1-3; no reliable D call. Germline V CDR1 and CDR2: SGHRS, YFSETQ. The CDR3 length is 14 residues. Trimming took 0 bases from V and 3 from J, leaving 7 bases between them.

This clone occurred many times. The chain uses TRBV6-1 and TRBJ1-5; no clear D gene. The CDR3 covers 14 residues. The V end lost 2 bases, the J end lost 0 bases, and 5 bases lay between the germline ends. CDR1 and CDR2 from the germline V gene are MNHNS and SASEGT. The CDR3 loop reads CASSEQDSNQPQHF. The CDR3 DNA reads as TGTGCCAGCAGTGAACAGGATAGCAATCAGCCCCAGCATTTT.

V gene TRBV11-2 combines with J gene TRBJ1-1; D gene uncertain. The V gene lost 2 bases and the J gene lost 3 bases, with 4 bases spanning the gap. The CDR3 is 12 amino acids. CDR1 is SGHAT, CDR2 FQNNGV, per germline. As DNA, the CDR3 is TGTGCCAGCAGCTTACCGTACACTGAAGCTTTCTTT. Encoded protein: CASSLPYTEAFF.

The chain is built from TRBV5-1 and TRBJ2-7; D not certain. V lost 3 bases to trimming and J lost 6 bases, with 16 bases between them. Germline values: CDR1 SGHRS, CDR2 YFSETQ. The CDR3 spans 14 residues. CDR3 nucleotides: TGCGCCAGCAGCTCATCGCATCCCTCTTCCGAGCAGTACTTC. Encoded protein: CASSSSHPSSEQYF.